These 26 T cell receptor beta chains share one sample of origin, sequenced in a study of blood T cell repertoires in COVID-19 (TCRdb year 2020). The library relied on the immunoSEQ multiplex PCR assay. The clones in this table, taken by TCRdb from immuneACCESS, are in-frame only. Not every clone is retained; where verified, under half of the shortfall comes from an unresolved V gene, and the cause of the rest is unknown. Here the sample has under 450,000 clones; 75% to 90% occur a single time. Roughly 7.1% of the sample is in the top ten clones. Sample: peripheral blood. Receptors were obtained from a woman aged 60 to 75 with COVID-19, enrolled during active disease.

The V call is TRBV7-7, the J call TRBJ2-5; TRBD1 might be the D (5 bases). The germline V and J ends were trimmed by 5 bases and 7 bases, with 20 bases remaining between them. Germline V lookup: CDR1 SSHAT, CDR2 FNYEAQ (reference sequence). There are 15 residues in the CDR3. This CDR3 is CASSPMDTPAWTQYF. The CDR3 DNA reads as TGTGCCAGCAGCCCCATGGACACCCCTGCCTGGACCCAGTACTTC.

The gene calls are TRBV6-2 or TRBV6-3 and TRBJ1-5, with D perhaps matching TRBD1 (5 bases). Trimming shortened V by 6 bases and J by 1 base, and 10 bases separated the two germline ends. The CDR3 runs 14 residues. Germline V CDR1 and CDR2: MNHEY, SVGEGT. The CDR3 spells CASSLTVSNQPQHF. The CDR3 DNA reads as TGTGCCAGCAGCCTGACAGTAAGCAATCAGCCCCAGCATTTT.

The chain links TRBV4-2 to TRBJ1-1; no definite D call. The V gene lost 4 bases and the J gene lost 2 bases, with 11 bases spanning the gap. This CDR3 region has 14 residues. The germline V gene has CDR1 LGHNA and CDR2 YNFKEQ. The CDR3 here is CASSLLFQNTEAFF. CDR3 DNA sequence: TGTGCCAGCAGCCTCCTATTTCAAAACACTGAAGCTTTCTTT.

This clone appeared a few times. The identical CDR3 is also encoded by other nucleotide sequences in the sample. The chain combines TRBV12-3 or TRBV12-4 with TRBJ2-1, with D possibly TRBD2 on 5 matching bases. V was clipped by 4 bases and J by 7 bases, with 5 bases between them. The CDR3 length is 11 residues. The CDR3 loop reads CASSWTNEQFF. The CDR3 DNA sequence: TGTGCCAGCAGTTGGACTAATGAGCAGTTCTTC.

The chain carries TRBV12-3 or TRBV12-4 and TRBJ1-2; D remains unclear. The CDR3 is made up of 12 amino acids. Trimming took 2 bases from V and 8 from J, leaving 9 bases between them. The CDR3 sequence: CASSLTPRGYTF. The CDR3 nucleotides read TGTGCCAGCAGTTTAACACCTAGGGGCTACACCTTC.

The chain combines TRBV5-1 with TRBJ1-2, with 7 nucleotides matching TRBD1. The germline gives CDR1 SGHRS, CDR2 YFSETQ. This CDR3 region has 18 residues. The trim removed 1 base at V and 4 bases at J, leaving 16 bases unmatched. In DNA, the CDR3 is TGCGCCAGCAGCTTGTATGGGTTGAAGGGGGCGGATGGCTATGGCTACACCTTC. Translating gives CASSLYGLKGADGYGYTF.

This rearrangement joins TRBV19 to TRBJ1-1, with 9 bases lining up with TRBD1. CDR1 LNHDA and CDR2 SQIVND come from the germline V gene (reference sequence). The CDR3 totals 16 residues. The trim removed 4 bases at V and 4 bases at J, leaving 10 bases unmatched. CDR3 sequence: CASSKGTGMFATEAFF. CDR3 bases: TGTGCCAGTAGTAAGGGGACAGGGATGTTTGCCACTGAAGCTTTCTTT.

This clone was seen a handful of times. The chain is built from TRBV5-1 and TRBJ2-5, with 12 bases aligning to TRBD2. CDR1 is SGHRS, CDR2 YFSETQ, per germline. After removal of 4 bases from V and 4 bases from J, the junction contained 14 bases not matched to a gene. This CDR3 comprises 18 residues. Here the CDR3 reads CASSPLASTSGGPETQYF. The CDR3 DNA sequence: TGCGCCAGCAGCCCGCTCGCCTCGACTAGCGGGGGCCCAGAGACCCAGTACTTC.

V and J are TRBV12-5 and TRBJ2-3, with 10 nucleotides matching TRBD2. The CDR3 contains 15 residues. Germline V lookup: CDR1 LGHNT, CDR2 FRNRAP. The V gene end was trimmed by 6 bases and the J gene end by 1 base; junction bases not matched to a gene: 4. The CDR3 nucleotides read TGTGCTAGTGGCTCCGGGACTAGCGGCACAGATACGCAGTATTTT. Translation gives CASGSGTSGTDTQYF.

The chain couples TRBV11-3 to TRBJ2-4; 8 bases are a match to TRBD2. Germline CDR1 and CDR2: SGHNT and YENEEA. With V trimmed by 5 bases and J by 5 bases, 8 bases remained unmatched. The CDR3 is 15 amino acids. The DNA of the CDR3 is TGTGCCAGCAGCCCGGGGGGGGCAGGGGAAAACATTCAGTACTTC. Encoded protein: CASSPGGAGENIQYF.

The J gene is TRBJ2-7, the V gene TRBV5-1; 8 bases are a match to TRBD1. The V gene end was trimmed by 4 bases and the J gene end by 3 bases; junction bases not matched to a gene: 6. Germline-derived CDR1 and CDR2 are SGHRS and YFSETQ. The CDR3 has 14 amino acids. The CDR3: CASSADRALYEQYF. Written as DNA, the CDR3 is TGCGCCAGCAGCGCGGACAGGGCTCTCTACGAGCAGTACTTC.

The chain has TRBV14 and TRBJ2-5; TRBD1 matches 8 bases. There are 13 residues in the CDR3. The V and J ends lost 6 bases and 2 bases, in that order; junction bases with no gene match: 2. Germline CDR1 and CDR2: SGHDN and FVKESK. CDR3 in DNA: TGTGCCAGCAGACGGACAGGGCAAGAGACCCAGTACTTC. Its protein product is CASRRTGQETQYF.

A few counts support this clone. The genes are TRBV4-3 and TRBJ1-2, with a weak D call TRBD1 (6 bases). The V end was cut by 4 bases, the J end by 10 bases, with 10 bases between. CDR3 length equals 11 residues. Germline V gene lookup returns CDR1 LGHNA and CDR2 YSLEER. CDR3 sequence: CASSLNRDYTF. CDR3 DNA sequence: TGCGCCAGCAGCCTTAACAGGGACTACACCTTC.

The chain couples TRBV9 to TRBJ2-1; D may be TRBD2 (5 bases). CDR3 size: 15 residues. CDR1 and CDR2 (germline): SGDLS, YYNGEE. Trimming shortened V by 0 bases and J by 4 bases, and 11 bases separated the two germline ends. The CDR3 sequence is CASSVASGPYNEQFF. The CDR3, as DNA: TGTGCCAGCAGCGTAGCAAGCGGACCTTACAATGAGCAGTTCTTC. The entire variable domain, with the rest obtained from reference TRBV9 and TRBJ2-1, is as follows: DSGVTQTPKHLITATGQRVTLRCSPRSGDLSVYWYQQSLDQGLQFLIQYYNGEERAKGNILERFSAQQFPDLHSELNLSSLELGDSALYFCASSVASGPYNEQFFGPGTRLTVL.

The chain is built from TRBV9 and TRBJ2-7; 10 nucleotides align to TRBD2. Losses at the gene ends were 3 bases for V and 5 bases for J; bases not matched to a gene: 5. The CDR3 is 14 residues long. From germline, CDR1 is SGDLS and CDR2 YYNGEE. The CDR3 DNA reads TGTGCCAGCAGCGCCGGGACTAGCGTACACGAGCAGTACTTC. Its protein is CASSAGTSVHEQYF.

The chain employs TRBV5-1 and TRBJ2-3, with D tentatively TRBD1 (5 bases). The V and J ends lost 4 bases and 0 bases respectively, with 12 bases between them. Germline V lookup: CDR1 SGHRS, CDR2 YFSETQ. The length of the CDR3 is 15 residues. CDR3 DNA sequence: TGCGCCAGCAGCCCCTCAGGGCGGAGCACAGATACGCAGTATTTT. Amino acids: CASSPSGRSTDTQYF.

The V gene is TRBV5-1, the J gene TRBJ2-7; maybe TRBD1 (6 bases). Germline values: CDR1 SGHRS, CDR2 YFSETQ. Trimming removed 5 bases from V and 2 bases from J, with 17 bases in between. This CDR3 contains 15 residues. The CDR3, as DNA: TGCGCCAGCAGAACCTTGGGGACACCTCCCTACGAGCAGTACTTC. This encodes CASRTLGTPPYEQYF.

This clone has just a few counts. The chain carries TRBV5-4 and TRBJ1-5, with D tentatively TRBD1 (5 bases). The CDR3 runs 15 residues. Germline CDR1 SGHNT, CDR2 YYREEE (reference sequence). The V end was cut by 4 bases, the J end by 0 bases, with 11 bases between. This CDR3 reads CASSPGGGSNQPQHF. The CDR3 nucleotides read TGTGCCAGCAGCCCCGGGGGGGGTAGCAATCAGCCCCAGCATTTT. The variable domain in full, with the rest retrieved from reference TRBV5-4 and TRBJ1-5, is ETGVTQSPTHLIKTRGQQVTLRCSSQSGHNTVSWYQQALGQGPQFIFQYYREEENGRGNFPPRFSGLQFPNYSSELNVNALELDDSALYLCASSPGGGSNQPQHFGDGTRLSIL.

The chain couples TRBV4-3 to TRBJ2-7, with 8 bases lining up with TRBD1. The CDR3 contains 14 residues. The V gene's germline CDR1 is LGHNA and CDR2 YSLEER. Trimming at V came to 4 bases and at J to 2 bases, leaving 4 bases not matched to a gene. As DNA, the CDR3 is TGCGCCAGCAGCCGCGGACAGGGTACCTACGAGCAGTACTTC. This sequence encodes CASSRGQGTYEQYF.

The chain couples TRBV7-8 to TRBJ1-1, with a possible D match to TRBD1 (5 bases). Germline values: CDR1 SGHVS, CDR2 FQNEAQ. The germline V and J ends were trimmed by 5 bases and 5 bases, with 15 bases remaining between them. The CDR3 consists of 14 residues. The CDR3 spells CASSPLSGYTEAFF. Written as DNA, the CDR3 is TGTGCCAGCAGCCCACTTTCAGGGTATACTGAAGCTTTCTTT.

The V gene is TRBV10-2, the J gene TRBJ1-2, with 10 positions matching TRBD1. Germline CDR1 is WSHSY and CDR2 is SAAADI. CDR3 length: 13 amino acids. J lost 4 bases, V lost 9 bases, and 5 bases had no gene match. The CDR3 bases are TGCGCCAGTCGGGACAGGGGCCTCTATGGCTACACCTTC. It is translated as CASRDRGLYGYTF.

V usage is TRBV6-2 or TRBV6-3 and J usage is TRBJ2-3, with 12 bases matching TRBD2. Unmatched junction bases numbered 6, after V lost 0 bases and J lost 2 bases. The CDR3 is 18 amino acids. CDR1 MNHEY and CDR2 SVGEGT come from the germline V gene. The CDR3 here is CASSYSISSGGATDTQYF. The CDR3 nucleotides read TGTGCCAGCAGTTACTCGATTTCTAGCGGGGGGGCCACAGATACGCAGTATTTT.

The CDR3 sequence: CASSRDRDRNSYEQYF. For the CDR3, the DNA is TGTGCCAGCTCAAGGGACCGGGACAGGAATTCCTACGAGCAGTACTTC. The chain carries TRBV18 and TRBJ2-7; TRBD1 matches 8 bases. The V gene end was trimmed by 5 bases and the J gene end by 1 base; junction bases not matched to a gene: 10. The CDR3 consists of 16 residues. CDR1 and CDR2 (germline): KGHSH, LQKENI.

V usage is TRBV5-1 and J usage is TRBJ2-7, with 7 positions matching TRBD1. V shed 1 base and J 3 bases; nucleotides not matched to a gene: 4. The germline CDR1 and CDR2 sequences are SGHRS and YFSETQ. The CDR3 is 14 residues long. The CDR3 bases are TGCGCCAGCAGCTTGACAGGGGAAGTCTACGAGCAGTACTTC. Residues: CASSLTGEVYEQYF.

As to this clone: One end of the junction does not line up with germline, which may come from a read error. CDR3 nucleotide sequence: TGTGCCATCAGTGAGTCCTCGTCAGGAGGTGTTATCGAACCGTGCTTC. This sequence encodes CAISESSSGGVIEPCF. V is TRBV10-3 and J is TRBJ1-2; D call uncertain. CDR1 and CDR2 (germline): ENHRY, SYGVKD. The length of the CDR3 is 16 residues.

V and J are TRBV6-5 and TRBJ1-6; no clear D. In germline, CDR1 is MNHEY, CDR2 SVGAGI. This CDR3 contains 13 residues. V was cut by 8 bases and J by 3 bases, with 8 bases left in between. CDR3 residues: CASLPLYNSPLHF. DNA for the CDR3: TGTGCCAGCTTGCCACTCTATAATTCACCCCTCCACTTT.